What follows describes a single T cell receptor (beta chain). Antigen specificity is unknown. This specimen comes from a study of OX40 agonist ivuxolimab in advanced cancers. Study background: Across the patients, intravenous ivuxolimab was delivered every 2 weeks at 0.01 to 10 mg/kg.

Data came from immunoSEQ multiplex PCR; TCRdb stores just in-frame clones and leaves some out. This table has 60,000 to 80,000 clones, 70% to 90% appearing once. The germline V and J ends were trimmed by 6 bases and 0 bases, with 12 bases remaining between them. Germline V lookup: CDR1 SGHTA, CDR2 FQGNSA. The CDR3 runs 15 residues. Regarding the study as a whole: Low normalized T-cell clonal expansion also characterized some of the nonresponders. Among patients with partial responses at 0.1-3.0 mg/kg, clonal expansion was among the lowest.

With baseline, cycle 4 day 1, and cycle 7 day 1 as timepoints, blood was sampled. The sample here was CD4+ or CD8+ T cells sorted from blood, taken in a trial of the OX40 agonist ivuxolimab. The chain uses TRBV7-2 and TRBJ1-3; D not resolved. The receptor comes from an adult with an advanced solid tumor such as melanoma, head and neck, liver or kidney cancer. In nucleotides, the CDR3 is TGTGCCAGCAGGACCGGGCCCAGCTCTGGAAACACCATATATTTT. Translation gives CASRTGPSSGNTIYF.